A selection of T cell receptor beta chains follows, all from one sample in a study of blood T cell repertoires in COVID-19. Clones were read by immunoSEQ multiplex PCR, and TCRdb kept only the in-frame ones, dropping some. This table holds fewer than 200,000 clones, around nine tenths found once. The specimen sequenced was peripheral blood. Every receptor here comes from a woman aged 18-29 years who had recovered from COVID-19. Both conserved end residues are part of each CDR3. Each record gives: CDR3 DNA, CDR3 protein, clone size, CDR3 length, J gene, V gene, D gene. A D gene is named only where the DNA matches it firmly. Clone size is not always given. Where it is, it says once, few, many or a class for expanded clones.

TGTGCCAGCAGTTTCAACGGTCCCTCGCCCCAGTACTTC CASSFNGPSPQYF NA 13 TRBJ2-5 TRBV12-3/TRBV12-4 NA
TGTGCCAGCAGCTTGCTTCCGGGAGCCGCAGAGACCCAGTACTTC CASSLLPGAAETQYF NA 15 TRBJ2-5 TRBV7-2 NA
TGTGCCAGCTCACCACCCGACAGGGCCCCGAACACCGGGGAGCTGTTTTTT CASSPPDRAPNTGELFF NA 17 TRBJ2-2 TRBV18 TRBD1
TGTGCCAGCAGCCTCGGGACAGGGGGCGGCTACGAGCAGTACTTC CASSLGTGGGYEQYF NA 15 TRBJ2-7 TRBV7-7 TRBD1
TGTGCCAGCAGCATGACAGGCGCAGGGGGCGAAAAACTGTTTTTT CASSMTGAGGEKLFF once 15 TRBJ1-4 TRBV5-6 TRBD1
TGTGCCAGCAGTCGCCTCGTACGCCGACTAGTGAGGGTTGGAGATACGCAGTATTTT CASSRLVRRLVRVGDTQYF NA 19 TRBJ2-3 TRBV27 NA
TGTGCCAGCAGCCAAGCAGGGGCGGTTAATTCACCCCTCCACTTT CASSQAGAVNSPLHF NA 15 TRBJ1-6 TRBV7-2 NA
TGTGCCAGCACCCATCAAGCGTTCGCGAACACCGGGGAGCTGTTTTTT CASTHQAFANTGELFF once 16 TRBJ2-2 TRBV27 NA
TGTGCCTGCGTCAGCGGAGCTGGCAATGAGCAGTTCTTC CACVSGAGNEQFF once 13 TRBJ2-1 TRBV30 NA
TGTGCCAGTAGTATTCGGGAGACCCAGTACTTC CASSIRETQYF once 11 TRBJ2-5 TRBV19 NA
TGTGCCACCAGCAGTGACAGGGCGGCCCAGGAAAAACTGTTTTTT CATSSDRAAQEKLFF NA 15 TRBJ1-4 TRBV15 TRBD1
TGTGCCAGTAGGCCTAGCGGGGGCCAAGAGACCCAGTACTTC CASRPSGGQETQYF NA 14 TRBJ2-5 TRBV19 TRBD2
TGCAGCGCCAGGACTAGCGGGCAAAATGAGCAGTTCTTC CSARTSGQNEQFF NA 13 TRBJ2-1 TRBV29-1 TRBD2
TGCAGCGTTCTTGGAGGGGGCAATGGCTACACCTTC CSVLGGGNGYTF once 12 TRBJ1-2 TRBV29-1 TRBD1
TGTGCCAGCAGTTTATGGAATTTAGGGCAGTCAGGAGGGTATGGCTACACCTTC CASSLWNLGQSGGYGYTF NA 18 TRBJ1-2 TRBV28 NA
TGTGCCAGCAGCGAGACTAGCGGTAACACCGGGGAGCTGTTTTTT CASSETSGNTGELFF NA 15 TRBJ2-2 TRBV6-4 TRBD2
TGTGCCAGCAGTTTACTGGAGGGGAGGGGGACCCAGTACTTC CASSLLEGRGTQYF NA 14 TRBJ2-5 TRBV27 TRBD2
TGTGCCAGCAGCGTAGACCCCCACCCTAGACAAGAGACCCAGTACTTC CASSVDPHPRQETQYF NA 16 TRBJ2-5 TRBV9 NA
TGTGCCATCAGTCCCACCGGGACAGGCTCCTCACCCCTCCACTTT CAISPTGTGSSPLHF NA 15 TRBJ1-6 TRBV10-3 TRBD1
TGTGCCAGCAGCTTGTTTAGCGGGAGGGCCGCTGATACGCAGTATTTT CASSLFSGRAADTQYF NA 16 TRBJ2-3 TRBV5-8 TRBD2
TGTGCCAGCAGGCAAAGGACAGGGGGAGAGACCCAGTACTTC CASRQRTGGETQYF NA 14 TRBJ2-5 TRBV2 TRBD1
TGTGCCAGCAGTTACTCGATCTTACAGGGGGGCTACACCTTC CASSYSILQGGYTF NA 14 TRBJ1-2 TRBV6-5 TRBD1
TGTGCCAGCAGCTTATTAAGCGCCACAGATACGCAGTATTTT CASSLLSATDTQYF NA 14 TRBJ2-3 TRBV7-3 NA
TGTGCCAGCAGCTTATACATCACAGATACGCAGTATTTT CASSLYITDTQYF NA 13 TRBJ2-3 TRBV7-2 NA
TGTGCCAGTGCTCTCGGGGGTCGGGCCGGGGAGCTGTTTTTT CASALGGRAGELFF NA 14 TRBJ2-2 TRBV19 NA
TGTGCCAGCAGCCCCGGGGGTAATGAAGCTTTCTTT CASSPGGNEAFF NA 12 TRBJ1-1 TRBV6-5 NA
TGTGCCAGCAGGGGACAGAGAGCAACTAATGAAAAACTGTTTTTT CASRGQRATNEKLFF once 15 TRBJ1-4 TRBV6-5 TRBD1
TGTGCCAGCAGTTCTTTAGCTAGCCAGAGATCGGAGACCCAGTACTTC CASSSLASQRSETQYF NA 16 TRBJ2-5 TRBV6-5 NA
TGTGCCAGCAGCTTCTCCGTCTGGGGGGGGACCTTATACAATGAGCAGTTCTTC CASSFSVWGGTLYNEQFF NA 18 TRBJ2-1 TRBV7-2 TRBD2
TGTGCCACCCGGAGAGGGGGGGCCATTTACAATGAGCAGTTCTTC CATRRGGAIYNEQFF NA 15 TRBJ2-1 TRBV2 NA
TGTGCCAGCAGTTACCCGGGACAGGGGTGGCGAAAGGCGTTCTACAATGAGCAGTTCTTC CASSYPGQGWRKAFYNEQFF NA 20 TRBJ2-1 TRBV6-2/TRBV6-3 TRBD1
TGTGCCAGCAGTTCGGGGACACATAGCACAGATACGCAGTATTTT CASSSGTHSTDTQYF NA 15 TRBJ2-3 TRBV6-2/TRBV6-3 NA
TGTGCCAGCAGCTCCGGGACTAGCGGGAGGGCCAGAGATACGCAGTATTTT CASSSGTSGRARDTQYF NA 17 TRBJ2-3 TRBV7-2 TRBD2
TGTGCCAGCGCTGCGGGCGACAGGGCAGTAGATGAGCAGTTCTTC CASAAGDRAVDEQFF NA 15 TRBJ2-1 TRBV11-1 TRBD1
TGCGCCAGCAGCCAAGAACAGGGGAACACCGGGGAGCTGTTTTTT CASSQEQGNTGELFF NA 15 TRBJ2-2 TRBV4-3 NA
TGCGCCAGCAGCTTGGCCGGGAGCTCCTACAATGAGCAGTTCTTC CASSLAGSSYNEQFF NA 15 TRBJ2-1 TRBV5-1 NA
TGCGCCAGCAGCCAAGATATAGGACTAGTAGCAGATACGCAGTATTTT CASSQDIGLVADTQYF NA 16 TRBJ2-3 TRBV4-1 TRBD2
TGTGCCAGCAGCGTAGGTGGCGGGGGGGCAGTGGGAGAGACCCAGTACTTC CASSVGGGGAVGETQYF NA 17 TRBJ2-5 TRBV9 TRBD2
TGTGCCAGCAGCCTACAGGGGTTAGGTGGAAACACCATATATTTT CASSLQGLGGNTIYF NA 15 TRBJ1-3 TRBV2 TRBD1
TGTGCCAGCAGCTTAGGGCTAGCGGGTTCGCAAGAGACCCAGTACTTC CASSLGLAGSQETQYF once 16 TRBJ2-5 TRBV7-3 TRBD2